This TCR beta chain was identified in a study of shared clonotypes between healthy human individuals. The naive CD8 fraction comprised CD45RO-negative cells positively selected for CCR7 and excluded terminally differentiated effector memory CD45RA+ cells. The CDR3 covers 16 residues. J gave up 5 bases and V 1 base, and 10 bases lay outside the gene matches. Germline V gene data show CDR1 as KGHSH and CDR2 as LQKENI. This clone occurred once. Here immunoSEQ multiplex PCR was the method, and the copy in TCRdb shows in-frame clones only, minus some. The table has about 2 million clones, over 85% seen once.

V usage is TRBV18 and J usage is TRBJ2-7; TRBD2 matches 8 bases. The sequenced sample was naive CD8+ T cells sorted from blood. The sequence derives from a man between 18 and 35 years old in good health. The CDR3 here is CASSPQSGGVQDEQYF. The CDR3 DNA is TGTGCCAGCTCACCACAGTCGGGGGGGGTTCAAGACGAGCAGTACTTC.